The clone carrying this TCR beta chain was observed once. Its antigen is unknown. This specimen comes from a study of lymphopenia after photon versus proton radiotherapy. Findings of the study overall: Authors raise, but do not show, better survival with proton therapy. Oligoclonal CD8+ Temra expansion after nadir drove photon patients' diversity drop. In patients who died, overall survival fell as post-nadir TCR diversity dropped more. Photon-treated patients lost naive T cells and TCR diversity; proton-treated stayed stable.

Clones were read by immunoSEQ multiplex PCR, and TCRdb kept only the in-frame ones, dropping some. The sample records over 55,000 clones, about nine tenths being singletons. Trimming shortened V by 7 bases and J by 4 bases, and 16 bases separated the two germline ends. The CDR3 totals 13 residues. Germline V CDR1 and CDR2: SQVTM, ANQGSEA. The sequence came from a man older than 75 with esophageal cancer. J is TRBJ1-1 and V is TRBV29-1; TRBD1 is a possible D gene (5 bases). This sample comprised peripheral blood, obtained from a patient treated with proton-based radiotherapy. The CDR3 nucleotides read TGCAGCGCGACAGCCGCCTGGGGCACTGAAGCTTTCTTT. This translates into CSATAAWGTEAFF.